Given below is one T cell receptor (beta chain) in context. There is no known antigen for this receptor. Base qualities are not recorded, but no much larger clone differs from it by a single base. CDR1 and CDR2, per the germline V gene, are MNHEY and SVGAGI. V is cut by 6 bases and J by 1 base, and the space between the germline ends is 10 bases. Taken from cysteine to phenylalanine, the CDR3 has 13 residues. This entry keeps only the CDR3 DNA: 39 bases, framed from base 1. The entry originates in a study of OX40 agonist ivuxolimab in advanced cancers. For the study in its entirety: The costimulatory receptor OX40 (CD134) was targeted by ivuxolimab, a fully human IgG2 agonistic monoclonal antibody. Intravenous ivuxolimab was administered to patients every 2 weeks at six dose levels: 0.01, 0.1, 0.3, 1.5, 3 and 10 mg/kg. Of the approximately 53 patients in dose escalation, 19 had hepatocellular carcinoma, some 15 had melanoma, 9 had renal cell carcinoma and 9 had head and neck cancer. In the dose-escalation cohort, 82.7% of patients were male, and the mean age was approximately 60 years, with a range of roughly 23 to 85. Patients were allowed to have had prior anti-PD-1, anti-PD-L1 or anti-CTLA-4 therapy, and approximately 41% of the dose-escalation patients had previously received checkpoint inhibitors. Partial responses occurred in three dose-escalation patients: two with cutaneous melanoma and one with hepatocellular carcinoma. Peripheral TCRbeta sequencing aimed to test whether ivuxolimab altered TCR sequence diversity and caused clonal T-cell expansion. The paper reports the monotherapy dose-escalation portion (N of about 50 patients) of the phase I ivuxolimab trial. Broader findings and caveats from the paper: Low levels of normalized T-cell clonal expansion were also seen in some patients who did not respond. After ivuxolimab, more expanded clones were found on average in CD8+ T cells than in CD4+ T cells. Partial responders in the 0.1-3.0 mg/kg groups had among the lowest normalized peripheral clonal expansion, especially among CD8+ T cells. Clonal expansion of both CD4+ and CD8+ blood T cells was observed from baseline to week 6 at doses 0.1 to 3.0 mg/kg. The antigen specificity of the peripheral T cells that underwent clonal expansion was not determined.

For sequencing of the TCRbeta CDR3 region, genomic DNA was extracted from the sorted cells. The immunoSEQ Assay was used to sequence the TCRbeta CDR3 regions. TCRdb took this table from immuneACCESS and kept in-frame rearrangements with V and J called. Such tables lack part of the clones; where checked against another copy, unresolved V genes explain under half of the gap, and the rest is unexplained. The sample table records approximately 49,000 clones; approximately 80% of these occur just once. The ten largest clones take up less than 25% of the sample. Patients with autoimmune disease history or receiving systemic immunosuppression were excluded from the trial. Peripheral blood for TCR sequencing was collected from all dose cohorts at baseline, on cycle 4 day 1, and on cycle 7 day 1. Samples came from an open-label, multicenter, first-in-human phase I dose-escalation trial of ivuxolimab. The trial enrolled adults with locally advanced or metastatic head and neck squamous cell, hepatocellular, melanoma or renal cell carcinoma. CD4+ and CD8+ T cells were sorted separately from peripheral blood before TCR sequencing.

The source material was CD4+ or CD8+ T cells sorted from blood, sampled in a trial of the OX40 agonist ivuxolimab. The chain uses TRBV6-5 and TRBJ2-7; the D gene is unclear. This TCR derives from an adult with an advanced solid tumor such as melanoma, head and neck, liver or kidney cancer. The DNA sequence reads TGTGCCAGCAGATTGACACCATCCTACGAGCAGTACTTC. Its product reads: CASRLTPSYEQYF.